This T cell receptor beta chain was observed in a study of vaccination and CD4 T cells after COVID-19. TCRdb reanalysed the PCR reads using MiXCR and keeps one entry per CDR3 protein. The sample yields 20,000 to 25,000 distinct CDR3 sequences, more than 45% seen once. V was pared by 6 bases and J by 7 bases, with 3 bases of the junction left unmatched. Per germline, CDR1 MNHNS and CDR2 SASEGT. This CDR3 is built from 12 residues. The sequence came from a human donor who had recovered from COVID-19. The J gene is TRBJ1-2, the V gene TRBV6-1; 9 bases line up with TRBD1. The sequencing used CD4+ T cells from blood, collected before SARS-CoV-2 vaccination. The CDR3: CASRQTGGGYTF. As DNA, the CDR3 is TGTGCCAGCAGACAGACAGGGGGTGGCTACACCTTC.